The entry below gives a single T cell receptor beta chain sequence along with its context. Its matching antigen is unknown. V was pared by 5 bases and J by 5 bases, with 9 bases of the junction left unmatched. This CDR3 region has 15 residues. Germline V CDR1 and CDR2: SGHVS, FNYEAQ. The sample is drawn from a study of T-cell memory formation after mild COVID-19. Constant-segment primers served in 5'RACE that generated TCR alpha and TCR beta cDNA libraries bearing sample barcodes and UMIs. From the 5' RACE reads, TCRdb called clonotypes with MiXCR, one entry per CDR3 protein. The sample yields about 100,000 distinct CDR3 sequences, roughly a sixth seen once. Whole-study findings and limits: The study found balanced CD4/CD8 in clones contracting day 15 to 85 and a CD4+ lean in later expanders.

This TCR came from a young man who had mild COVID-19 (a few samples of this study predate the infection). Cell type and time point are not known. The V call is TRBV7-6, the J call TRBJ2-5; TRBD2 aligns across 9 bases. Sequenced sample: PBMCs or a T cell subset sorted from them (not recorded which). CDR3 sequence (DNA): TGTGCCAGCAGCGTGCGACGCGGGGGGGAGGAGACCCAGTACTTC. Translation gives CASSVRRGGEETQYF.